The clone carrying this T cell receptor beta chain was seen at least ten times. These data are taken from a study of neurological immune-mediated disorders. Overall study: The roughly 34 multiple sclerosis patients comprised some 31 that were relapsing-remitting and 3 that were secondary progressive.

TCRdb re-called the 5' RACE reads through MiXCR, storing one row per CDR3 protein. Of 55,000 or so distinct CDR3 sequences listed, about 4% are singletons. The clonotype originates from a woman between 40 and 50 years old with multiple sclerosis. What was sequenced was CD4+ T cells from blood.

For the CDR3, the DNA is TGCAGCGTCGTGCTGGGGGCGGCGACAGTGGACAATCAGCCCCAGCATTTT. It encodes CSVVLGAATVDNQPQHF. This chain links TRBV29-1 with TRBJ1-5; perhaps TRBD1 as D (6 bases). CDR3 length equals 17 residues. CDR1 and CDR2 from the germline V gene are SQVTM and ANQGSEA. Trimming stripped 6 bases from V and 3 bases from J, with 24 bases between.